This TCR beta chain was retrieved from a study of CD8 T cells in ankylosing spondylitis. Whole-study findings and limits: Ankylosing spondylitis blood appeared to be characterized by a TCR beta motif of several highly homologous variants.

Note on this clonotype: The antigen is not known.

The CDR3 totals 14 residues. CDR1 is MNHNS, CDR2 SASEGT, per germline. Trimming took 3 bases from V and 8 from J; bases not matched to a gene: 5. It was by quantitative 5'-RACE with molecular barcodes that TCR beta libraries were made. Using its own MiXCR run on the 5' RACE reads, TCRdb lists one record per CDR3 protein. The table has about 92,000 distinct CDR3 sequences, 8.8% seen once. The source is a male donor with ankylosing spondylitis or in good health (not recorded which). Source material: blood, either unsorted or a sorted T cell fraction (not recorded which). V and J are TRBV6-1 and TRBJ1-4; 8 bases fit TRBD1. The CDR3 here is CASSDGTGEEKLFF. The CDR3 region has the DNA TGTGCCAGCAGTGATGGGACAGGTGAAGAAAAACTGTTTTTT.